One sample yielded the 24 T cell receptor beta chains listed below, sequenced in a study of cytotoxic CD8 clonotypes in ibrutinib-treated CLL. Measured with immunoSEQ multiplex PCR; TCRdb has only the in-frame clones, and not every one. Among around 330,000 clones listed, 67% were seen once. Sequenced material: PBMCs, taken after 36 months of ibrutinib treatment. These TCRs come from a human donor with chronic lymphocytic leukemia.

V and J are TRBV7-2 and TRBJ2-7, with 16 bases matching TRBD2. V lost 0 bases to trimming and J lost 4 bases; unmatched junction nucleotides: 15. CDR1 SGHTA and CDR2 FQGNSA come from the germline V gene. The CDR3 extends over 21 amino acids. CDR3 amino acids: CASSLAGGGLAGGPIRYEQYF. CDR3 coding DNA: TGTGCCAGCAGCTTAGCGGGTGGGGGACTAGCGGGAGGGCCGATTAGGTACGAGCAGTACTTC.

The J gene is TRBJ1-4, the V gene TRBV7-8, with unresolved D. CDR1 SGHVS and CDR2 FQNEAQ come from the germline V gene. V was pared by 1 base and J by 8 bases, with 8 bases between. This CDR3 contains 13 residues. CDR3 loop: CASSLVGREKLFF. Written as DNA, the CDR3 is TGTGCCAGCAGCTTAGTGGGGAGGGAAAAACTGTTTTTT.

V and J are TRBV11-1 and TRBJ2-7; the D is unclear. From germline, CDR1 is SGHAT and CDR2 FQDESV (reference sequence). V lost 1 base to trimming and J lost 4 bases, with 8 bases between them. The CDR3 is made up of 13 amino acids. The CDR3 nucleotides are TGTGCCAGCAGCTTAGTGAGCACTTACGAGCAGTACTTC. Translated, it gives CASSLVSTYEQYF. Full variable domain (rest looked up from reference TRBV11-1 and TRBJ2-7): EAEVAQSPRYKITEKSQAVAFWCDPISGHATLYWYRQILGQGPELLVQFQDESVVDDSQLPKDRFSAERLKGVDSTLKIQPAELGDSAMYLCASSLVSTYEQYFGPGTRLTVT.

This clone appeared once. The chain uses TRBV4-1 and TRBJ2-7, with TRBD1 matching 9 bases. The CDR3 sequence is 16 residues long. With V trimmed by 4 bases and J by 2 bases, 9 bases remained unmatched. Per the germline V gene, CDR1 is MGHRA and CDR2 is YSYEKL. The CDR3 region has the DNA TGCGCCAGCAGCCGGTCAAGGGGACAGGGAACCTACGAGCAGTACTTC. Residues: CASSRSRGQGTYEQYF.

The CDR3: CASSREVDGTEAFF. In nucleotides, the CDR3 is TGCGCCAGCAGCCGGGAAGTAGATGGCACTGAAGCTTTCTTT. The V gene is TRBV5-1, the J gene TRBJ1-1, with no clear D. Germline assignment: CDR1 SGHRS and CDR2 YFSETQ. CDR3 length: 14 amino acids. Between the trimmed V and J ends, which lost 4 bases and 4 bases, there was a span of 14 bases.

The chain has TRBV5-1 and TRBJ2-5, with TRBD2 as a possible D gene (5 bases). V lost 4 bases to trimming and J lost 4 bases, with 14 bases between them. The CDR3 covers 14 residues. Germline values: CDR1 SGHRS, CDR2 YFSETQ. This CDR3 is CASSLAGSRETQYF. Here the CDR3 DNA reads TGCGCCAGCAGCCTGGCGGGCAGCCGAGAGACCCAGTACTTC.

This sequence joins TRBV11-2 and TRBJ2-5, with TRBD1 as a possible D gene (6 bases). Germline assignment: CDR1 SGHAT and CDR2 FQNNGV. The V end lost 5 bases, the J end lost 2 bases, and 15 bases lay between the germline ends. This CDR3 is 15 amino acids long. CDR3 sequence reads: CASSQIVGAQETQYF. The CDR3 region has the DNA TGTGCCAGCAGCCAAATCGTGGGGGCTCAAGAGACCCAGTACTTC. The full variable domain, in which reference TRBV11-2 and TRBJ2-5 provide the parts outside the CDR3, is EAGVAQSPRYKIIEKRQSVAFWCNPISGHATLYWYQQILGQGPKLLIQFQNNGVVDDSQLPKDRFSAERLKGVDSTLKIQPAKLEDSAVYLCASSQIVGAQETQYFGPGTRLLVL.

This clone appeared a single time. V usage is TRBV19 and J usage is TRBJ2-7, with D tentatively TRBD1 or TRBD2 (5 bases each). CDR1 is LNHDA, CDR2 SQIVND, per germline (reference sequence). V was trimmed by 3 bases and J by 3 bases, leaving 12 bases between them. The length of the CDR3 is 14 residues. In DNA form, the CDR3 reads TGTGCCAGTAGTATGGAGGACATGGACTACGAGCAGTACTTC. It encodes CASSMEDMDYEQYF.

This clone was counted between two and nine times. The chain recombines TRBV5-6 with TRBJ2-7; D is undetermined. Germline V lookup: CDR1 SGHDT, CDR2 YYEEEE. CDR3 length equals 12 residues. V lost 1 base and J lost 4, with 6 bases in between. The CDR3 is CASSLQLYEQYF. The CDR3 DNA sequence: TGTGCCAGCAGCTTGCAGCTGTACGAGCAGTACTTC.

The rearrangement links TRBV23-1 to TRBJ2-5, with D unresolved. TRBV23-1 is an open reading frame whose function is uncertain. This CDR3 comprises 13 residues. Trimming took off 0 bases at V and 4 bases at J, with 6 bases between the two ends. CDR3 protein: CASSQSTGETQYF. The DNA of the CDR3 is TGCGCCAGCAGTCAATCGACCGGAGAGACCCAGTACTTC.

This chain uses TRBV6-5 with TRBJ2-7; TRBD2 is a possible D gene (7 bases). Looked up from germline, CDR1 is MNHEY and CDR2 is SVGAGI. This CDR3 spans 14 amino acids. Trimming took off 6 bases at V and 2 bases at J, with 14 bases between the two ends. This chain's CDR3 is CASRLAPGAYEQYF. The CDR3 DNA follows: TGTGCCAGCAGACTAGCGCCAGGGGCCTACGAGCAGTACTTC.

The V and J genes are TRBV11-3 and TRBJ2-1; 8 positions agree with TRBD2. Germline lookup yields CDR1 SGHNT and CDR2 YENEEA. This CDR3 is built from 19 residues. V dropped 1 base and J dropped 5; count of bases not matched to a gene: 16. In DNA form, the CDR3 reads TGTGCCAGCAGCTTAGTCCTTAGCGGACTAGCAGTTTCCGACAATGAGCAGTTCTTC. As protein: CASSLVLSGLAVSDNEQFF. Full variable domain (outside the CDR3, taken from reference TRBV11-3 and TRBJ2-1): EAGVVQSPRYKIIEKKQPVAFWCNPISGHNTLYWYLQNLGQGPELLIRYENEEAVDDSQLPKDRFSAERLKGVDSTLKIQPAELGDSAVYLCASSLVLSGLAVSDNEQFFGPGTRLTVL.

This clone occurred a few times. This rearrangement joins TRBV7-3 to TRBJ2-1, with D unclear. The CDR3 totals 13 residues. V lost 5 bases, J lost 7 bases, and 12 bases lay in between. Germline V lookup: CDR1 SGHTA, CDR2 FQGTGA. The CDR3 sequence is CASSRMGQNEQFF. The CDR3 DNA reads TGTGCCAGCAGCAGAATGGGCCAAAATGAGCAGTTCTTC.

In this sample, this clone turned up a few times. In DNA form, the CDR3 reads TGTGCCAGCAGCCTTAGGGGTGGGGTATGGAACTATGGCTACACCTTC. Its translation: CASSLRGGVWNYGYTF. This chain joins TRBV7-8 and TRBJ1-2, with D possibly being TRBD1 (5 bases). Germline assignment: CDR1 SGHVS and CDR2 FQNEAQ. V lost 5 bases and J 2 bases, leaving 18 bases between the germline ends. This CDR3 spans 16 amino acids.

This clone has only a few counts. This sequence joins TRBV13 and TRBJ2-7; D remains ambiguous. Trimming pared 4 bases from V and 6 bases from J, leaving 7 bases between. This CDR3 region has 11 residues. Per germline, CDR1 PRHDT and CDR2 FYEKMQ (reference sequence). The chain's CDR3 is CASSYRLEQYF. DNA of the CDR3: TGTGCCAGCAGCTACCGTCTCGAGCAGTACTTC.

In its sample, this clone was seen a few times. Here the CDR3 reads CASSPLTGLHSPLHF. In DNA, the CDR3 is TGTGCCAGCAGCCCCTTAACAGGGCTCCATTCACCCCTCCACTTT. The V call is TRBV7-9, the J call TRBJ1-6; D may be TRBD1 (6 bases). The germline gives CDR1 SEHNR, CDR2 FQNEAQ (reference sequence). The CDR3 length is 15 residues. V was trimmed by 5 bases and J by 8 bases, leaving 16 bases between them.

This chain links TRBV27 with TRBJ1-5, with 7 bases identical to TRBD1. Germline loops: CDR1 MNHEY, CDR2 SMNVEV (reference sequence). The CDR3 covers 14 residues. V dropped 6 bases and J dropped 6; count of bases not matched to a gene: 8. CDR3 sequence (DNA): TGTGCCAGCAGAGACAGACAGGGTGCTCAGCCCCAGCATTTT. Translated, it gives CASRDRQGAQPQHF.

The chain couples TRBV5-1 to TRBJ2-5, with D unclear. This CDR3 has 14 residues. CDR1 SGHRS and CDR2 YFSETQ come from the germline V gene. The V gene lost 5 bases and the J gene lost 5 bases, with 16 bases spanning the gap. CDR3 sequence reads: CASSLSSLGETQYF. CDR3 sequence (DNA): TGCGCCAGCAGTCTGTCGTCCCTCGGGGAGACCCAGTACTTC.

There are a few counts of this clone. The chain employs TRBV2 and TRBJ1-2, with 7 bases lining up with TRBD1. The CDR3 is 12 amino acids. CDR1 and CDR2 from the germline V gene are SNHLY and FYNNEI. J gave up 4 bases and V 9 bases, and 5 bases lay outside the gene matches. CDR3: CARSRDSYGYTF. Written as DNA, the CDR3 is TGTGCCAGGAGTAGGGACAGCTATGGCTACACCTTC.

J is TRBJ1-4 and V is TRBV29-1, with D unclear. Trimming pared 7 bases from V and 8 bases from J, leaving 14 bases between. The CDR3 is 12 residues long. CDR1 and CDR2 from the germline V gene are SQVTM and ANQGSEA. The CDR3 coding sequence is TGCAGCGCCGAAACCCCCCCCGAAAAACTGTTTTTT. It is translated as CSAETPPEKLFF.

The chain links TRBV5-3 to TRBJ2-2, with D possibly matching TRBD1 (5 bases). TRBV5-3 is reported as an ORF; its role is uncertain. Trimming took off 2 bases at V and 4 bases at J, with 15 bases between the two ends. This CDR3 is built from 16 residues. CDR3 in DNA: TGTGCCAGAAGCTTCCTAGAAGGGGTCCGCACCGGGGAGCTGTTTTTT. Amino acid sequence: CARSFLEGVRTGELFF.

This clone was seen more than once but under ten times. This chain connects TRBV5-1 to TRBJ1-6, with D perhaps matching TRBD1 (6 bases). Trimming cost V 1 base and J 8 bases, with 16 bases left between them. The germline gives CDR1 SGHRS, CDR2 YFSETQ. The CDR3 is 16 amino acids. The CDR3 DNA follows: TGCGCCAGCAGCTTGTCAAACAGGGTGGTTGATTCACCCCTCCACTTT. Translated, it gives CASSLSNRVVDSPLHF.

The chain couples TRBV5-6 to TRBJ1-2; D gene ambiguous. The CDR3 has 13 residues. Germline CDR1 is SGHDT and CDR2 is YYEEEE. The ends were cut back, 4 bases at V and 5 bases at J, with 12 bases in the middle. The CDR3 region has the DNA TGTGCCAGCAGCCCAAACCGACGGTATGGCTACACCTTC. Translating it yields CASSPNRRYGYTF.

The rearrangement uses TRBV2 and TRBJ2-5; 11 nucleotides align to TRBD2. The ends lost 7 bases at V and 1 base at J; junction bases unmatched: 2. Germline loops: CDR1 SNHLY, CDR2 FYNNEI. The CDR3 is 14 residues long. The CDR3 DNA is TGTGCCAGCAAAGGGACTAGCGGCCAAGAGACCCAGTACTTC. Translating it yields CASKGTSGQETQYF.